This T cell receptor (beta chain) comes out of a study of response to subunit inactivated influenza vaccine (dated by TCRdb to 2016 to 2018). Regarding the complete study: Deep quantitative T cell receptor repertoire profiling was used in the study to track responses to a trivalent subunit inactivated influenza vaccine.

On this clonotype itself: It has no known antigen specificity. It has no much larger one-base neighbor in the sample; base qualities were not kept.

The germline V gene gives CDR1 as SGHDT and CDR2 as YYEEEE. V was cut back by 4 bases and J by 1 base, leaving a gap of 9 bases between them. Taken from cysteine to phenylalanine, the CDR3 has 14 residues. The kept DNA is CDR3 alone, 42 bases in frame from the first base. Libraries were built with RT-PCR. TCRdb shows the sequencer as Illumina HiSeq 2500. Clones were called with MiXCR by TCRdb after fastp trimmed the public reads at Q25, and only in-frame beta chains were retained. Every entry covers one CDR3 protein and lists the most common genes and DNA from its rows. The sample data list some 570,000 distinct CDR3 sequences, and around 11% of these were observed just once. Jointly, the top ten make up more than 9.5% of the sample. The research as a whole found: The authors proposed that each seasonal influenza vaccination may bring in only a limited number of new T cells.

These same records also appear under a second study, on T cells expressing NK-cell markers. The second study's authors report: TCR beta cDNA libraries were prepared using 5'RACE template switching, which introduced a universal primer site and unique molecular identifiers. Eight or nine donors provided sorted CD3+CD56+NKG2C+, CD3+CD56+NKG2C- and CD3+CD56-NKG2C+ T-cell subsets, whose TCR beta-chain repertoires were profiled. Among the eight sequenced donors, only one was HCMV-seronegative, while the other seven were HCMV-seropositive. In several experiments an anti-gammadeltaTCR antibody was added to restrict sorting to alphabetaTCR-expressing T cells. In six donors, the dominant CD3+CD56+NKG2C+ clonotypes were among the top 10 CD8+ clonotypes and accounted for about 1.0-7.0% of CD8+ T cells. Those dominant clonotypes were again the most abundant among CD3+CD56-NKG2C+ cells in a handful of donors, at roughly 25-65%. Whether the expanded NKG2C-expressing T cell clones were specific for HCMV antigens remained unclear. The study sequenced eight donors, all healthy volunteers chosen at random: three men and five women. HCMV serostatus was determined by detecting HCMV-specific IgG in serum with a commercial ELISA kit. Peripheral blood mononuclear cells were isolated from blood by Ficoll density gradient centrifugation. For several donors, bulk peripheral blood T-cell repertoires were also sequenced from unsorted PBMC. cDNA synthesis was primed from the TCR beta constant segment and was followed by two successive PCR amplification steps. Libraries were sequenced as 2 x 150 bp reads on Illumina HiSeq 2000/2500, MiSeq or NextSeq. MIGEC was used to demultiplex reads and group the reads by UMI, and MiTCR was used to assemble and quantify clonotypes. To exclude erroneous sequences, only TCR cDNA sequences supported by at least two reads were retained. The tcR package was used for downstream repertoire analysis, and clonotypes were matched across fractions by CDR3 nucleotide sequence plus V segment. VDJmatch was used to annotate antigen specificity against VDJdb, with one amino acid substitution allowed in CDR3.

Material: PBMCs from blood, obtained on the day of vaccination. The source of this sequence is a man aged 50 to 60 who received an inactivated influenza vaccine. Donor details come from another sample of the same person, matched by shared clones. Recombination linked TRBV5-6 to TRBJ1-5, with an unclear D gene assignment. For the CDR3, the sequence is CASSPSRSNQPQHF. The nucleotide sequence reads as follows: TGTGCCAGCAGCCCCTCTAGAAGCAATCAGCCCCAGCATTTT.